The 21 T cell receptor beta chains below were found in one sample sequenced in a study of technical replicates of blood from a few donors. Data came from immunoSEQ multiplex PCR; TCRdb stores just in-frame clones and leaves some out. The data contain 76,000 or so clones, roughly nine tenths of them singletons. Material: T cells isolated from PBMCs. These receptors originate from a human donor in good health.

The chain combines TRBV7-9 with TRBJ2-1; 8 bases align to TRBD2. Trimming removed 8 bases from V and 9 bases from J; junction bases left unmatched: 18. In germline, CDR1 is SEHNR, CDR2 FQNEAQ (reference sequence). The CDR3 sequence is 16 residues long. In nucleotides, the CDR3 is TGTGCCAGCGTCGTCTCGACGGGACTAGGGCACAGTGAGCAGTTCTTC. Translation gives CASVVSTGLGHSEQFF. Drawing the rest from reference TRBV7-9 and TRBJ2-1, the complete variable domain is DTGVSQNPRHKITKRGQNVTFRCDPISEHNRLYWYRQTLGQGPEFLTYFQNEAQLEKSRLLSDRFSAERPKGSFSTLEIQRTEQGDSAMYLCASVVSTGLGHSEQFFGPGTRLTVL.

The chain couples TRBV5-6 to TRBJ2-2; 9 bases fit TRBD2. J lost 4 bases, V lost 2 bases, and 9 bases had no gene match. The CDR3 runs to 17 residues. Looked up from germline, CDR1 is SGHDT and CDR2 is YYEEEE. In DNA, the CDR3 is TGTGCCAGCAGCTTTGGGATAGCGGGAGTTGGCACCGGGGAGCTGTTTTTT. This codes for CASSFGIAGVGTGELFF.

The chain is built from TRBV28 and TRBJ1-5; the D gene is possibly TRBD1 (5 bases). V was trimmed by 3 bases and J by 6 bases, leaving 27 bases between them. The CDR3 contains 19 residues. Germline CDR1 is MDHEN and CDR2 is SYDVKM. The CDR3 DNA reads TGTGCCAGCAGTTTCGTCAGTGGGGGGGGAACCCGGCCAAGTCAGCCCCAGCATTTT. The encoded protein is CASSFVSGGGTRPSQPQHF. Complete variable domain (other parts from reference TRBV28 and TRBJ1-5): DVKVTQSSRYLVKRTGEKVFLECVQDMDHENMFWYRQDPGLGLRLIYFSYDVKMKEKGDIPEGYSVSREKKERFSLILESASTNQTSMYLCASSFVSGGGTRPSQPQHFGDGTRLSIL.

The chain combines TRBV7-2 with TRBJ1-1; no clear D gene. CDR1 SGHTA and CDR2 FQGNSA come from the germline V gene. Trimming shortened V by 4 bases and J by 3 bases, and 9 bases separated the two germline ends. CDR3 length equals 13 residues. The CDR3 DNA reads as TGTGCCAGCAGCTCGAGGAGGTACACTGAAGCTTTCTTT. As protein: CASSSRRYTEAFF. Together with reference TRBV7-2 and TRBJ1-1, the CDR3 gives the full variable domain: GAGVSQSPSNKVTEKGKDVELRCDPISGHTALYWYRQSLGQGLEFLIYFQGNSAPDKSGLPSDRFSAERTGGSVSTLTIQRTQQEDSAVYLCASSSRRYTEAFFGQGTRLTVV.

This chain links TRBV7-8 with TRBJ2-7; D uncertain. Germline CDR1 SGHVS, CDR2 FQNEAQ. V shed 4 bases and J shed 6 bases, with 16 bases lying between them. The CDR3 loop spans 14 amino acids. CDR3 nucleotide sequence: TGTGCCAGCAGCTCCCCCTGGAGAGGATCCGAGCAGTACTTC. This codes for CASSSPWRGSEQYF.

CDR3: CSSGGPDNEQFF. CDR3 DNA sequence: TGCAGCTCTGGAGGTCCGGACAATGAGCAGTTCTTC. The chain links TRBV29-1 to TRBJ2-1; D might be TRBD2 (5 bases). Deletions cut 8 bases from V and 5 bases from J, with 13 bases between. Germline lookup yields CDR1 SQVTM and CDR2 ANQGSEA. The CDR3 is 12 amino acids.

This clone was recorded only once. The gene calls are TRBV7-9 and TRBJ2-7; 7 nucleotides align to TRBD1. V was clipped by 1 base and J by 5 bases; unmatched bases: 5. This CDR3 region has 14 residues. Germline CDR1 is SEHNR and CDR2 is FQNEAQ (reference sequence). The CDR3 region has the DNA TGTGCCAGCAGCTTAGTGGGACAGTCAAACGAGCAGTACTTC. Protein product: CASSLVGQSNEQYF.

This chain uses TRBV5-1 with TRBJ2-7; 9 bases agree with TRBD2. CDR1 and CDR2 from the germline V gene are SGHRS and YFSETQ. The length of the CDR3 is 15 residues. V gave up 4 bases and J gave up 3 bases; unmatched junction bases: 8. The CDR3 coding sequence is TGCGCCAGCAGCCCGGCTAGCGGGAAGAACTACGAGCAGTACTTC. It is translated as CASSPASGKNYEQYF.

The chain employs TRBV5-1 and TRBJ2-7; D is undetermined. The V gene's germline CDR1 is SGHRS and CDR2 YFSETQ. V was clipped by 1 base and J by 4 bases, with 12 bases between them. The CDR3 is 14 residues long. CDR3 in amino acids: CASSLLDLGYEQYF. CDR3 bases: TGCGCCAGCAGCTTGCTTGACTTGGGTTACGAGCAGTACTTC.

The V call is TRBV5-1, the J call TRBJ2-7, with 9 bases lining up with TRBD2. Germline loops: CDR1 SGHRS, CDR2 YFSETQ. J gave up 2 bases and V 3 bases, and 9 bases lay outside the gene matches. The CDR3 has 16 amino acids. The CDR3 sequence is CASSYSASGMTYEQYF. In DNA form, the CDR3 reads TGCGCCAGCAGCTACTCCGCTAGCGGGATGACCTACGAGCAGTACTTC.

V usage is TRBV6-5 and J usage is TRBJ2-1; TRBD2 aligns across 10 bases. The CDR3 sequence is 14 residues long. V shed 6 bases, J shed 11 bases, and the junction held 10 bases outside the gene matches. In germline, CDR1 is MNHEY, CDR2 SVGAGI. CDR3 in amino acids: CASRRYSGGYQQFF. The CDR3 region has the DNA TGTGCCAGCAGAAGATATAGCGGGGGGTATCAGCAGTTCTTC.

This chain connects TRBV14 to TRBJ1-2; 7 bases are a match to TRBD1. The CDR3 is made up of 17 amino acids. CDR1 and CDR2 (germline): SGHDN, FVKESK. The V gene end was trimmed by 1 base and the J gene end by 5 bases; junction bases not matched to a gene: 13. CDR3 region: CASSQATTWWDRYGYTF. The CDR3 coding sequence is TGTGCCAGCAGCCAAGCGACCACCTGGTGGGACAGATATGGCTACACCTTC.

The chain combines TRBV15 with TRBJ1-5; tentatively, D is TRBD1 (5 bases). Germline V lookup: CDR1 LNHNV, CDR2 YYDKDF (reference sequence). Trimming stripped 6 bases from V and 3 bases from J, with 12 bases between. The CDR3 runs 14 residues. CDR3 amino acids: CATSPGGYNQPQHF. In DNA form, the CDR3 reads TGTGCCACCAGTCCCGGGGGGTACAATCAGCCCCAGCATTTT.

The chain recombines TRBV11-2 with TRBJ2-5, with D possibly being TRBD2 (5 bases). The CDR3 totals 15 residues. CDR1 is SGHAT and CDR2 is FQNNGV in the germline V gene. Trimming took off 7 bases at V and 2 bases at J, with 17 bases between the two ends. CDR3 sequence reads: CASTPGRVWQETQYF. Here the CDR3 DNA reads TGTGCCAGCACCCCCGGGCGGGTCTGGCAAGAGACCCAGTACTTC.

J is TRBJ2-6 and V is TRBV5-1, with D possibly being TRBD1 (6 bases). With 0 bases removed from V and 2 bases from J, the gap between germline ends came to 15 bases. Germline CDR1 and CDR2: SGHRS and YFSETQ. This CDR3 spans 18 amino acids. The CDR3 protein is CASSLGEQGWAGANVLTF. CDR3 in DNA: TGCGCCAGCAGCTTGGGGGAACAGGGATGGGCTGGGGCCAACGTCCTGACTTTC.

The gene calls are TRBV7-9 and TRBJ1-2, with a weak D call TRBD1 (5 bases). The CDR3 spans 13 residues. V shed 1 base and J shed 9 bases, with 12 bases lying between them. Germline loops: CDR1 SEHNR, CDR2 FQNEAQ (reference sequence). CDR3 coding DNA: TGTGCCAGCAGCTTAGAAAGGGGCACACGCTACACCTTC. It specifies CASSLERGTRYTF.

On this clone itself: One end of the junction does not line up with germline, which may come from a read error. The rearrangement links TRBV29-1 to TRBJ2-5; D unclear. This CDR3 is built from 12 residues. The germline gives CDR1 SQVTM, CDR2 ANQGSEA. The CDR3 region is CSVEGEQATQYF. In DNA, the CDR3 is TGCAGCGTTGAAGGCGAGCAAGCGACCCAGTACTTC.

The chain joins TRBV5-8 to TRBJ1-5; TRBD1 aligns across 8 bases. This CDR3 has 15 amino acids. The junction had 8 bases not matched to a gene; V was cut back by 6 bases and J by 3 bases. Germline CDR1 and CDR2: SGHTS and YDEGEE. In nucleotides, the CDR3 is TGTGCCAGCATCAAACAGGGGGGTATCAATCAGCCCCAGCATTTT. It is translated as CASIKQGGINQPQHF.

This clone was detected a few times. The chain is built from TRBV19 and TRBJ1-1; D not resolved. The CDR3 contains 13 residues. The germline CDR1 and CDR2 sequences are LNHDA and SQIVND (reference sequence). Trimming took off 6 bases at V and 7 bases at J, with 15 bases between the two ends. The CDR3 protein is CASSPTGGYEAFF. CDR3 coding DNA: TGTGCCAGTAGCCCTACCGGAGGGTATGAAGCTTTCTTT.

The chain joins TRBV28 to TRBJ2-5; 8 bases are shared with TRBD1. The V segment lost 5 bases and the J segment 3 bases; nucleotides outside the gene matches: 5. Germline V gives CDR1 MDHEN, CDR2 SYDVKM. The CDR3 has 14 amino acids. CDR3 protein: CASSLTGQEETQYF. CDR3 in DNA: TGTGCCAGCAGTCTAACGGGACAGGAAGAGACCCAGTACTTC.

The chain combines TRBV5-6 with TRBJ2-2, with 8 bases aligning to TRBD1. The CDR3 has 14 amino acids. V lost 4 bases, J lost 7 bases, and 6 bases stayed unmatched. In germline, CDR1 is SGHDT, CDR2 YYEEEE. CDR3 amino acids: CASSRTGSDGELFF. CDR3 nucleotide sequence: TGTGCCAGCAGCCGGACAGGGAGCGACGGGGAGCTGTTTTTT.